This TCR beta chain is drawn from a study of cytomegalovirus exposure and HLA in healthy donors. Notes on the study in general: For TCR beta chains, V- and J-gene trimming was later linked to a missense DCLRE1C variant. Accurate HLA-A and HLA-B prediction from TCR beta sequences was reported for most subjects. In a later analysis, several top co-occurrence clusters appeared linked to parvovirus B19, influenza, CMV and Epstein-Barr virus. The number of N-insertions in an Asian-associated ancestry cluster was reportedly below the approximately 690-donor mean in a later analysis.

The primer mix had 60 Vbeta and 13 Jbeta primers. Data came from immunoSEQ multiplex PCR; TCRdb stores just in-frame clones and leaves some out. The sample gives around 150,000 clones, about four fifths of which show up once; 1.3% is in the top ten. With respect to this clone: Its antigen is still unknown.

Trimming pared 5 bases from V and 0 bases from J, leaving 8 bases between. The CDR3 is made up of 14 amino acids. Germline-derived CDR1 and CDR2 are SGHRS and YFSETQ. This chain connects TRBV5-1 to TRBJ2-2; TRBD2 might be the D (5 bases). The sequenced material came from PBMCs. The sequence was collected from a middle-aged woman in good health and CMV-seronegative. The DNA of the CDR3 is TGCGCCAGCAGTCGAGGGACGAACACCGGGGAGCTGTTTTTT. It yields the protein CASSRGTNTGELFF.